The rows below give T cell receptor beta chains drawn from one sample of a study of PD-1 blockade in classical Hodgkin lymphoma. Produced via immunoSEQ multiplex PCR; TCRdb's table is partial and in-frame only. This sample has some 100,000 clones; 92% occur once, and the top ten carry approximately 2.8%. The source material was peripheral blood mononuclear cells (PBMCs), sampled at baseline. The source is a human donor with classical Hodgkin lymphoma. Both conserved end residues are part of each CDR3. D genes are given only for firm matches. Not every row has a clone size; where given, it reads once, few, many or a size class.

>-|14|TRBJ2-5|once|TRBV5-4
CASSLGLSQETQYF
TGTGCCAGCAGCTTGGGACTGTCGCAAGAGACCCAGTACTTC
>TRBD2|14|TRBJ2-1|-|TRBV2
CASSRLAVYNEQFF
TGTGCCAGCAGTCGACTAGCAGTCTACAATGAGCAGTTCTTC
>-|14|TRBJ2-7|-|TRBV5-6
CASSLGTGWYEQYF
TGTGCCAGCAGCTTGGGAACAGGGTGGTACGAGCAGTACTTC
>-|16|TRBJ2-2|-|TRBV13
CASSLGPNAFTGELFF
TGTGCCAGCAGCTTAGGGCCCAACGCCTTCACCGGGGAGCTGTTTTTT
>-|12|TRBJ1-3|few|TRBV6-1
CASSETGNTIYF
TGTGCCAGCAGTGAAACGGGAAACACCATATATTTT
>TRBD2|19|TRBJ2-5|-|TRBV5-8
CASSLVLAGPRDRRETQYF
TGTGCCAGCAGCTTGGTACTAGCGGGACCAAGGGACCGCCGGGAGACCCAGTACTTC
>TRBD1|13|TRBJ2-2|-|TRBV29-1
CSVRQGNTGELFF
TGCAGCGTTCGACAGGGTAATACCGGGGAGCTGTTTTTT
>-|15|TRBJ2-1|-|TRBV5-4
CASSLGGLGYNEQFF
TGTGCCAGCAGCTTGGGCGGATTAGGCTACAATGAGCAGTTCTTC
>TRBD1|17|TRBJ1-1|-|TRBV5-1
CASSLEGQGAMNTEAFF
TGCGCCAGCAGCTTGGAGGGACAGGGGGCCATGAACACTGAAGCTTTCTTT
>TRBD2|13|TRBJ2-7|once|TRBV11-1
CASSHRLAYEQYF
TGTGCCAGCAGCCATCGACTAGCGTACGAGCAGTACTTC
>TRBD1|19|TRBJ1-3|-|TRBV28
CASTPKRGQRGLSGNTIYF
TGTGCCAGCACCCCTAAAAGGGGGCAAAGGGGGCTCTCTGGAAACACCATATATTTT
>TRBD2|16|TRBJ2-3|once|TRBV30
CAATPGLAGLGDTQYF
TGTGCCGCAACCCCGGGACTAGCGGGATTGGGTGATACGCAGTATTTT
>-|15|TRBJ2-7|-|TRBV27
CASSFSRDITYEQYF
TGTGCCAGCAGTTTTTCCAGGGACATCACCTACGAGCAGTACTTC
>-|14|TRBJ1-5|-|TRBV27
CASSLEGLYQPQHF
TGTGCCAGCAGCTTAGAGGGGCTTTATCAGCCCCAGCATTTT
>-|13|TRBJ2-7|-|TRBV29-1
CSVAGASYYEQYF
TGCAGCGTTGCCGGAGCCTCCTACTACGAGCAGTACTTC
>-|18|TRBJ1-4|once|TRBV7-2
CASSPMAVNFPYNEKLFF
TGTGCCAGCAGCCCCATGGCAGTTAATTTCCCCTATAATGAAAAACTGTTTTTT
>TRBD2|16|TRBJ2-1|-|TRBV29-1
CSVEGLAGAGYNEQFF
TGCAGCGTGGAAGGACTAGCGGGAGCTGGCTACAATGAGCAGTTCTTC
>-|10|TRBJ2-1|-|TRBV25-1
CASRANEQFF
TGTGCCAGCAGGGCCAATGAGCAGTTCTTC
>TRBD1|15|TRBJ2-7|-|TRBV6-1
CASSVGQLNSYEQYF
TGTGCCAGCAGTGTGGGACAGCTGAACTCCTACGAGCAGTACTTC
>TRBD2|15|TRBJ2-2|-|TRBV30
CAWRGLASNTGELFF
TGTGCCTGGAGGGGACTAGCGTCGAACACCGGGGAGCTGTTTTTT
>TRBD1|17|TRBJ2-3|-|TRBV10-3
CAIGTGGSLSLADTQYF
TGTGCCATCGGGACAGGGGGGAGCCTTTCTCTCGCAGATACGCAGTATTTT
>TRBD2|14|TRBJ2-7|-|TRBV10-3
CAISDSGGGAEQYF
TGTGCCATCAGTGACAGCGGGGGGGGAGCCGAGCAGTACTTC
>-|17|TRBJ2-7|-|TRBV2
CASRDSGEGTFFYEQYF
TGTGCCAGCAGAGACTCGGGTGAGGGGACGTTCTTTTACGAGCAGTACTTC
>-|15|TRBJ2-1|-|TRBV10-2
CASSDRGWGEGEQFF
TGCGCCAGCAGTGACAGAGGGTGGGGTGAGGGTGAGCAGTTCTTC
>-|13|TRBJ1-2|-|TRBV5-1
CASSFGRNYGYTF
TGCGCCAGCAGCTTTGGACGGAACTATGGCTACACCTTC
>TRBD2|16|TRBJ2-7|-|TRBV27
CASSLSGGEVAYEQYF
TGTGCCAGCAGTTTATCGGGAGGGGAGGTTGCCTACGAGCAGTACTTC
>-|14|TRBJ1-2|-|TRBV6-5
CASSVGGLGYGYTF
TGTGCCAGCAGCGTCGGGGGCCTCGGCTATGGCTACACCTTC
>-|15|TRBJ2-7|-|TRBV15
CATSPTYGGDREQYF
TGTGCCACCAGCCCCACATACGGGGGAGATAGGGAGCAGTACTTC
>-|18|TRBJ2-5|-|TRBV28
CASSYVRGQGSRGETQYF
TGTGCCAGCAGTTACGTGCGTGGACAAGGCTCTCGAGGGGAGACCCAGTACTTC
>-|15|TRBJ2-1|-|TRBV5-1
CASSFGSTAYNEQFF
TGCGCCAGCAGCTTCGGGAGTACCGCATACAATGAGCAGTTCTTC
>TRBD2|14|TRBJ2-1|-|TRBV14
CASSLGLAGNEQFF
TGTGCCAGCAGCCTCGGACTAGCGGGCAATGAGCAGTTCTTC
>-|15|TRBJ1-4|-|TRBV5-8
CASSLVGTPFEKLFF
TGTGCCAGCAGCTTGGTTGGGACACCCTTTGAAAAACTGTTTTTT
>TRBD2|14|TRBJ2-2|-|TRBV6-1
CASSVLAVTGELFF
TGTGCCAGCAGTGTACTAGCGGTCACCGGGGAGCTGTTTTTT
>-|16|TRBJ2-2|-|TRBV7-9
CASSPRQASGTGELFF
TGTGCCAGCAGCCCTCGACAGGCCTCAGGCACCGGGGAGCTGTTTTTT
>-|13|TRBJ1-1|once|TRBV18
CASSRTGGTEAFF
TGTGCCAGCTCACGGACGGGGGGAACTGAAGCTTTCTTT
>TRBD2|17|TRBJ2-2|-|TRBV19
CASSPELAGDVTGELFF
TGTGCCAGTAGTCCCGAACTAGCGGGTGATGTCACCGGGGAGCTGTTTTTT
>TRBD1|16|TRBJ2-3|-|TRBV7-9
CASSPGQGRSTDTQYF
TGTGCCAGCAGCCCAGGACAGGGTAGGAGCACAGATACGCAGTATTTT
>-|12|TRBJ1-5|few|TRBV19
CASSPLDQPQHF
TGTGCCAGTAGTCCCCTGGATCAGCCCCAGCATTTT
>-|13|TRBJ2-7|-|TRBV27
CASSLGPGNEQYF
TGTGCCAGCAGTTTAGGGCCGGGGAACGAGCAGTACTTC
>-|10|TRBJ2-1|-|TRBV30
CAFQGNEQFF
TGTGCCTTCCAGGGTAATGAGCAGTTCTTC
>TRBD1|15|TRBJ1-2|-|TRBV5-1
CASSLGTGSNYGYTF
TGCGCCAGCAGCTTGGGGACAGGGTCCAACTATGGCTACACCTTC
>TRBD1|13|TRBJ1-2|-|TRBV4-1
CASSPGGGYGYTF
TGCGCCAGCAGCCCAGGGGGCGGTTATGGCTACACCTTC
>TRBD2|16|TRBJ2-3|-|TRBV7-2
CASSPGTSGFTDTQYF
TGTGCCAGCAGCCCAGGGACTAGCGGTTTCACAGATACGCAGTATTTT
>TRBD1|15|TRBJ2-7|-|TRBV5-1
CASSPFGIDRDEQYF
TGCGCCAGCAGCCCGTTTGGGATTGACAGGGACGAGCAGTACTTC
>TRBD2|14|TRBJ2-7|-|TRBV25-1
CASSPSGQVYEQYF
TGTGCCAGCAGTCCTAGCGGACAAGTTTACGAGCAGTACTTC
>-|14|TRBJ2-7|-|TRBV7-2
CASSLVVLSYEQYF
TGTGCCAGCAGCTTAGTGGTATTAAGTTACGAGCAGTACTTC
>TRBD2|16|TRBJ2-2|once|TRBV4-1
CASSRPGTSVPGELFF
TGCGCCAGCAGCCGCCCCGGGACTAGTGTACCCGGGGAGCTGTTTTTT
>-|16|TRBJ2-7|-|TRBV5-1
CASSATLSSTSYEQYF
TGCGCCAGCAGCGCGACACTATCCTCGACGTCCTACGAGCAGTACTTC
>-|12|TRBJ2-7|-|TRBV13
CASSTRDYEQYF
TGTGCCAGCAGCACCCGGGACTACGAGCAGTACTTC
>TRBD2|15|TRBJ2-1|-|TRBV7-8
CASSLDSGRANEQFF
TGTGCCAGCAGCTTAGACAGCGGGAGGGCCAATGAGCAGTTCTTC
>-|18|TRBJ1-5|-|TRBV4-3
CASSPDQQGTASNQPQHF
TGCGCCAGCAGCCCGGATCAGCAGGGCACAGCTAGCAATCAGCCCCAGCATTTT